The 20 T cell receptor beta chains given below trace back to one sample, sequenced in a study of cytomegalovirus exposure and HLA in healthy donors. Primers: 60 Vbeta forward and 13 Jbeta reverse. Here immunoSEQ multiplex PCR was the method, and the copy in TCRdb shows in-frame clones only, minus some. The sample data list 100,000 to 150,000 clones. The sequencing input was PBMCs. Every receptor here comes from a woman between 35 and 50 years old in good health and CMV-seronegative.

The chain links TRBV28 to TRBJ2-7; D perhaps matches TRBD2 (7 bases). The CDR3 consists of 15 residues. V dropped 6 bases and J dropped 2 bases, with 17 bases sitting between them. The germline V gene encodes CDR1 MDHEN and CDR2 SYDVKM. CDR3 amino acids: CASSWLQGGTYEQYF. As DNA, the CDR3 is TGTGCCAGCAGCTGGTTACAGGGAGGGACCTACGAGCAGTACTTC.

This chain uses TRBV6-6 with TRBJ1-4, with unresolved D. The CDR3 totals 14 residues. With 0 bases removed from V and 8 bases from J, the gap between germline ends came to 10 bases. The V gene's germline CDR1 is MNHNY and CDR2 SVGAGI (reference sequence). The CDR3 reads CASSYSHGYEKLFF. CDR3 bases: TGTGCCAGCAGTTACTCCCACGGGTACGAAAAACTGTTTTTT.

This chain uses TRBV7-3 with TRBJ2-7, with 7 bases fitting TRBD2. Germline CDR1 is SGHTA and CDR2 is FQGTGA. V lost 5 bases and J lost 2; bases outside the gene matches: 6. The CDR3 consists of 14 residues. Written as DNA, the CDR3 is TGTGCCAGCAGCCTTAGCGGGCGCACCTACGAGCAGTACTTC. Protein: CASSLSGRTYEQYF.

The V call is TRBV29-1, the J call TRBJ1-1, with TRBD1 as a possible D gene (6 bases). V was cut by 0 bases and J by 10 bases, with 15 bases left in between. The germline CDR1 and CDR2 sequences are SQVTM and ANQGSEA. CDR3 size: 13 residues. The CDR3 DNA sequence: TGCAGCGTTGAAGATAAGAGGGGGATCAGAGCTTTCTTT. Amino acid sequence: CSVEDKRGIRAFF.

The chain recombines TRBV28 with TRBJ2-2; D not resolved. CDR3 length: 14 residues. The V end was cut by 2 bases, the J end by 1 base, with 5 bases between. Germline lookup yields CDR1 MDHEN and CDR2 SYDVKM. CDR3: CASSLHRNTGELFF. The CDR3 DNA reads as TGTGCCAGCAGTTTACACAGGAACACCGGGGAGCTGTTTTTT.

This chain uses TRBV6-1 with TRBJ1-4; D not resolved. Germline V CDR1 and CDR2: MNHNS, SASEGT. Trimming stripped 4 bases from V and 0 bases from J, with 9 bases between. This CDR3 region has 15 residues. The CDR3 here is CASSGLETTNEKLFF. The CDR3 bases are TGTGCCAGCAGTGGATTAGAGACAACTAATGAAAAACTGTTTTTT.

The rearrangement links TRBV6-1 to TRBJ1-5; 7 bases align to TRBD1. The germline V gene encodes CDR1 MNHNS and CDR2 SASEGT. This CDR3 has 13 amino acids. Unmatched junction bases numbered 3, after V lost 10 bases and J lost 0 bases. CDR3 protein: CATDRASNQPQHF. CDR3 DNA sequence: TGTGCCACCGACAGGGCTAGCAATCAGCCCCAGCATTTT.

The chain couples TRBV7-9 to TRBJ1-6; D may be TRBD1 (5 bases). Looked up from germline, CDR1 is SEHNR and CDR2 is FQNEAQ (reference sequence). Trimming cost V 5 bases and J 6 bases, with 11 bases left between them. CDR3 length: 14 residues. CDR3 sequence (DNA): TGTGCCAGCAGCCCGCCCAGGGTTAATTCACCCCTCCACTTT. It specifies CASSPPRVNSPLHF.

This chain joins TRBV4-1 and TRBJ1-1; no definite D call. The germline V gene has CDR1 MGHRA and CDR2 YSYEKL. CDR3 size: 16 residues. V shed 3 bases and J shed 0 bases, with 14 bases lying between them. The CDR3 spells CASSQPWEAMNTEAFF. CDR3 in DNA: TGCGCCAGCAGCCAGCCATGGGAGGCCATGAACACTGAAGCTTTCTTT.

The rearrangement uses TRBV7-6 and TRBJ2-2; 12 bases fit TRBD2. The V and J ends lost 4 bases and 5 bases, in that order; junction bases with no gene match: 5. The CDR3 consists of 16 residues. The germline CDR1 and CDR2 sequences are SGHVS and FNYEAQ. DNA for the CDR3: TGTGCCAGCAGCTGGTTGACTAGCGGGGGAACCGGGGAGCTGTTTTTT. This encodes CASSWLTSGGTGELFF. Filled out from reference TRBV7-6 and TRBJ2-2, the complete variable domain reads GAGVSQSPRYKVTKRGQDVALRCDPISGHVSLYWYRQALGQGPEFLTYFNYEAQQDKSGLPNDRFSAERPEGSISTLTIQRTEQRDSAMYRCASSWLTSGGTGELFFGEGSRLTVL.

The chain has TRBV28 and TRBJ2-1, with D uncertain. The V gene's germline CDR1 is MDHEN and CDR2 SYDVKM. V was shortened by 2 bases and J by 4 bases, with 9 bases between the two germline ends. The CDR3 spans 14 residues. The DNA of the CDR3 is TGTGCCAGCAGTTTAGGCAGGCGATACAATGAGCAGTTCTTC. The encoded protein is CASSLGRRYNEQFF.

Turning to this clone: One end of the junction fails to match germline, which may point to a read error. The same CDR3 is also encoded by other DNA sequences in this sample. The chain couples TRBV19 to TRBJ2-2; possibly TRBD1 for D (6 bases). In germline, CDR1 is LNHDA, CDR2 SQIVND (reference sequence). The CDR3 is 15 residues long. DNA for the CDR3: TGTGCCAGTAGTGCTTGGACAGTCGGGACCGGGGAGTTGTTTTTT. This codes for CASSAWTVGTGELFF. The full variable domain, completed using reference TRBV19 and TRBJ2-2, is DGGITQSPKYLFRKEGQNVTLSCEQNLNHDAMYWYRQDPGQGLRLIYYSQIVNDFQKGDIAEGYSVSREKKESFPLTVTSAQKNPTAFYLCASSAWTVGTGELFFGEGSRLTVL.

The rearrangement uses TRBV6-1 and TRBJ1-2; no definite D call. The V gene lost 5 bases and the J gene lost 6 bases, with 16 bases spanning the gap. The CDR3 has 14 amino acids. Germline loops: CDR1 MNHNS, CDR2 SASEGT. The CDR3 loop reads CASSRREGRDGYTF. CDR3 nucleotide sequence: TGTGCCAGCAGTCGTAGGGAAGGGCGGGATGGCTACACCTTC.

J is TRBJ2-3 and V is TRBV5-5; 9 bases map to TRBD2. Trimming took 5 bases from V and 6 from J; bases not matched to a gene: 16. The CDR3 extends over 17 amino acids. Germline assignment: CDR1 SGHKS and CDR2 YYEKEE (reference sequence). The CDR3 nucleotides are TGTGCCAGCAGACACCCTAGCGGGGAGCCTTCAAGGGATACGCAGTATTTT. Translating it yields CASRHPSGEPSRDTQYF. Full variable domain (remainder filled in from reference TRBV5-5 and TRBJ2-3): DAGVTQSPTHLIKTRGQQVTLRCSPISGHKSVSWYQQVLGQGPQFIFQYYEKEERGRGNFPDRFSARQFPNYSSELNVNALLLGDSALYLCASRHPSGEPSRDTQYFGPGTRLTVL.

V usage is TRBV6-5 and J usage is TRBJ1-4, with a weak D call TRBD1 (6 bases). Trimming shortened V by 2 bases and J by 3 bases, and 7 bases separated the two germline ends. Germline V gene lookup returns CDR1 MNHEY and CDR2 SVGAGI. The CDR3 covers 14 residues. The CDR3 DNA sequence: TGTGCCAGCAGTTACGAGGGGGCTAATGAAAAACTGTTTTTT. Residues: CASSYEGANEKLFF.

The chain's CDR3 is CASSLQSPLHF. The CDR3 nucleotides are TGTGCCAGCAGTTTACAATCACCCCTCCACTTT. This chain joins TRBV27 and TRBJ1-6; D not resolved. CDR1 MNHEY and CDR2 SMNVEV come from the germline V gene (reference sequence). V was shortened by 2 bases and J by 10 bases, with 3 bases between the two germline ends. The CDR3 extends over 11 amino acids.

This chain uses TRBV7-9 with TRBJ2-3; 12 bases are a match to TRBD2. This CDR3 region has 16 residues. Germline CDR1 and CDR2: SEHNR and FQNEAQ (reference sequence). V lost 5 bases and J lost 1; bases outside the gene matches: 4. CDR3 DNA: TGTGCCAGCAGCCCCCGACTAGCGGGGGGCACAGATACGCAGTATTTT. Translating gives CASSPRLAGGTDTQYF.

The chain uses TRBV7-3 and TRBJ2-4, with D perhaps matching TRBD2 (6 bases). The CDR3 covers 18 residues. Trimming shortened V by 1 base and J by 2 bases, and 18 bases separated the two germline ends. Per germline, CDR1 SGHTA and CDR2 FQGTGA. CDR3 amino acids: CASSLKIGGGPPKNIQYF. DNA of the CDR3: TGTGCCAGCAGCTTAAAGATTGGGGGAGGACCCCCCAAAAACATTCAGTACTTC.

The CDR3 sequence is CASSRPGGGSGNTIYF. The CDR3 DNA reads as TGTGCCAGCAGCCGCCCGGGAGGGGGCTCTGGAAACACCATATATTTT. The rearrangement uses TRBV28 and TRBJ1-3; TRBD1 is a possible D gene (6 bases). The CDR3 has 16 amino acids. Looked up from germline, CDR1 is MDHEN and CDR2 is SYDVKM. V was pared by 6 bases and J by 0 bases, with 15 bases between.

The chain is built from TRBV5-1 and TRBJ1-2; TRBD1 might be the D (5 bases). The V end lost 0 bases, the J end lost 11 bases, and 14 bases lay between the germline ends. CDR1 is SGHRS, CDR2 YFSETQ, per germline. CDR3 length: 13 amino acids. The CDR3 nucleotides are TGCGCCAGCAGCTTGGGGGCAGGGTCCGAATACACCTTC. This sequence encodes CASSLGAGSEYTF.